This T cell receptor beta chain was sequenced in a study of blood T cell repertoires in COVID-19. Study summary: Both acute and convalescent COVID-19 samples were obtained from the United States, Italy and Spain.

This CDR3 has 15 residues. Trimming removed 1 base from V and 1 base from J, with 8 bases in between. Per the germline V gene, CDR1 is MNHNS and CDR2 is SASEGT. This clone was found once. Data came from immunoSEQ multiplex PCR; TCRdb stores just in-frame clones and leaves some out. The table records tens of thousands of clones, approximately 86% of them present only once. This receptor was obtained from an elderly woman with acute or convalescent COVID-19. Sequenced input: peripheral blood. The V gene is TRBV6-1, the J gene TRBJ1-5; D not certain. This CDR3 reads CASSEGGDSNQPQHF. DNA for the CDR3: TGTGCCAGCAGTGAAGGAGGAGACAGCAATCAGCCCCAGCATTTT.